The next 29 T cell receptor beta chains were all read from a single sample in a study of OX40 agonist ivuxolimab in advanced cancers. Assay used: immunoSEQ multiplex PCR; TCRdb lists only in-frame clones, some missing. The sample includes tens of thousands of clones, 70% to 90% of them seen just once. Sequencing was performed on CD4+ or CD8+ T cells sorted from blood, taken in a trial of the OX40 agonist ivuxolimab. All receptors come from an adult with an advanced solid tumor such as melanoma, head and neck, liver or kidney cancer.

V is TRBV15 and J is TRBJ1-1; 10 positions match TRBD1. The CDR3 loop spans 16 amino acids. Trimming at V came to 1 base and at J to 8 bases, leaving 10 bases not matched to a gene. CDR1 is LNHNV, CDR2 YYDKDF, per germline (reference sequence). The CDR3 sequence: CATSRGGTGEQMEAFF. The CDR3, as DNA: TGTGCCACCAGCAGAGGAGGGACAGGGGAACAAATGGAAGCTTTCTTT.

V and J are TRBV9 and TRBJ2-2; the match to TRBD1 covers 7 bases. The J segment lost 7 bases and the V segment lost 5 bases, leaving 11 bases of the junction unmatched. The germline gives CDR1 SGDLS, CDR2 YYNGEE. CDR3 size: 15 residues. In nucleotides, the CDR3 is TGTGCCAGCAGTTGGCTAGGGGGCTTTAACGGGGAGCTGTTTTTT. Its protein is CASSWLGGFNGELFF.

The chain couples TRBV5-1 to TRBJ1-2, with D uncertain. The V gene lost 0 bases and the J gene lost 4 bases, with 10 bases spanning the gap. Germline CDR1 SGHRS, CDR2 YFSETQ. The CDR3 has 14 residues. CDR3 bases: TGCGCCAGCAGCTTGGCCCCGGGAGCCTATGGCTACACCTTC. As protein: CASSLAPGAYGYTF.

Only one count was recorded for this clone. The CDR3: CASSLGPPAADTQYF. As DNA, the CDR3 is TGTGCCAGTAGTCTCGGACCCCCAGCGGCAGATACGCAGTATTTT. J is TRBJ2-3 and V is TRBV19; perhaps TRBD2 as D (5 bases). Germline CDR1 and CDR2: LNHDA and SQIVND (reference sequence). The CDR3 runs 15 residues. The V and J ends lost 5 bases and 4 bases respectively, with 16 bases between them. The full variable domain, with the rest looked up from reference TRBV19 and TRBJ2-3, is DGGITQSPKYLFRKEGQNVTLSCEQNLNHDAMYWYRQDPGQGLRLIYYSQIVNDFQKGDIAEGYSVSREKKESFPLTVTSAQKNPTAFYLCASSLGPPAADTQYFGPGTRLTVL.

This rearrangement joins TRBV18 to TRBJ1-5; perhaps TRBD1 as D (6 bases). This CDR3 has 16 residues. Germline V gives CDR1 KGHSH, CDR2 LQKENI. Trimming left V 2 bases short and J 2 bases short, with 13 bases between. CDR3 amino acids: CASSPSARGGNQPQHF. The CDR3 coding sequence is TGTGCCAGCTCACCAAGCGCTAGGGGGGGCAATCAGCCCCAGCATTTT. The full variable domain, completed using reference TRBV18 and TRBJ1-5, is NAGVMQNPRHLVRRRGQEARLRCSPMKGHSHVYWYRQLPEEGLKFMVYLQKENIIDESGMPKERFSAEFPKEGPSILRIQQVVRGDSAAYFCASSPSARGGNQPQHFGDGTRLSIL.

This chain joins TRBV11-3 and TRBJ1-6, with D perhaps matching TRBD1 (6 bases). The CDR3 has 13 residues. Trimming shortened V by 5 bases and J by 7 bases, and 9 bases separated the two germline ends. Per germline, CDR1 SGHNT and CDR2 YENEEA. CDR3 region: CASSPGQNSPLHF. CDR3 nucleotide sequence: TGTGCCAGCAGCCCCGGACAGAATTCACCCCTCCACTTT.

This chain links TRBV4-3 with TRBJ1-2; TRBD1 is a possible D gene (5 bases). Germline V gene data show CDR1 as LGHNA and CDR2 as YSLEER. This CDR3 is built from 14 residues. Trimming pared 1 base from V and 7 bases from J, leaving 13 bases between. In DNA form, the CDR3 reads TGCGCCAGCAGCCAAGCAAGGGGAGAGGGTGGCTACACCTTC. This gives the protein CASSQARGEGGYTF.

The rearrangement uses TRBV27 and TRBJ2-1; TRBD1 agrees at 7 bases. V gave up 8 bases and J gave up 4 bases; unmatched junction bases: 8. The CDR3 contains 14 residues. Germline values: CDR1 MNHEY, CDR2 SMNVEV (reference sequence). The CDR3 region has the DNA TGTGCCAGCGCAGACAGGGTTTTATACAATGAGCAGTTCTTC. This translates into CASADRVLYNEQFF.

V gene TRBV9 combines with J gene TRBJ2-1; 7 bases align to TRBD1. Germline assignment: CDR1 SGDLS and CDR2 YYNGEE. The length of the CDR3 is 17 residues. Unmatched junction bases numbered 10, after V lost 4 bases and J lost 0 bases. In DNA, the CDR3 is TGTGCCAGCAGCCCCCTTTTAGGGGGCAGCTCCTACAATGAGCAGTTCTTC. This sequence encodes CASSPLLGGSSYNEQFF.

This chain joins TRBV5-1 and TRBJ2-7; D is possibly TRBD1 or TRBD2 (6 bases each). The CDR3 is made up of 15 amino acids. CDR1 is SGHRS and CDR2 is YFSETQ in the germline V gene. Trimming removed 4 bases from V and 0 bases from J, with 14 bases in between. The CDR3 spells CASSQRGVSSYEQYF. CDR3 nucleotides: TGCGCCAGCAGCCAGAGGGGGGTTAGCTCCTACGAGCAGTACTTC. Complete variable domain (other parts from reference TRBV5-1 and TRBJ2-7): KAGVTQTPRYLIKTRGQQVTLSCSPISGHRSVSWYQQTPGQGLQFLFEYFSETQRNKGNFPGRFSGRQFSNSRSEMNVSTLELGDSALYLCASSQRGVSSYEQYFGPGTRLTVT.

The chain couples TRBV5-6 to TRBJ2-5, with TRBD2 matching over 10 bases. The CDR3 runs to 16 residues. V was clipped by 1 base and J by 0 bases; unmatched bases: 3. The V gene's germline CDR1 is SGHDT and CDR2 YYEEEE. The CDR3 loop is CASSLLGTSDQETQYF. CDR3 coding DNA: TGTGCCAGCAGCTTGCTCGGGACTAGCGACCAAGAGACCCAGTACTTC. The full variable domain, completed using reference TRBV5-6 and TRBJ2-5, is DAGVTQSPTHLIKTRGQQVTLRCSPKSGHDTVSWYQQALGQGPQFIFQYYEEEERQRGNFPDRFSGHQFPNYSSELNVNALLLGDSALYLCASSLLGTSDQETQYFGPGTRLLVL.

J is TRBJ2-5 and V is TRBV7-2; D perhaps matches TRBD2 (7 bases). The germline CDR1 and CDR2 sequences are SGHTA and FQGNSA. V dropped 3 bases and J dropped 4 bases, with 21 bases sitting between them. This CDR3 has 17 amino acids. In DNA form, the CDR3 reads TGTGCCAGCAGCTTTGGACTAGTGGGGGGGCCTGGAGAGACCCAGTACTTC. Its translation is CASSFGLVGGPGETQYF.

The rearrangement joins TRBV5-6 to TRBJ1-2, with D unclear. The V gene lost 4 bases and the J gene lost 7 bases, with 17 bases spanning the gap. The CDR3 has 14 amino acids. Germline CDR1 and CDR2: SGHDT and YYEEEE. As DNA, the CDR3 is TGTGCCAGCAGCCTGGAACTTCGGGAGGGTGGCTACACCTTC. Residues: CASSLELREGGYTF.

About this clone: One end of the junction varies from germline; a read error may be responsible. The chain combines TRBV7-3 with TRBJ1-1; 11 bases line up with TRBD1. Germline assignment: CDR1 SGHTA and CDR2 FQGTGA. The CDR3 is 12 amino acids. The CDR3 reads CASSSMDRGLTF. The DNA of the CDR3 is TGTGCCAGCAGCTCCATGGACAGGGGGCTTACCTTT.

The chain has TRBV6-1 and TRBJ2-5, with 8 bases identical to TRBD2. J gave up 2 bases and V 3 bases, and 5 bases lay outside the gene matches. Germline CDR1 MNHNS, CDR2 SASEGT. CDR3 size: 15 residues. The CDR3 spells CASSDTGGAQETQYF. The CDR3 DNA is TGTGCCAGCAGTGACACCGGGGGGGCTCAAGAGACCCAGTACTTC.

The chain carries TRBV5-1 and TRBJ1-4; 8 bases are a match to TRBD1. CDR1 and CDR2 from the germline V gene are SGHRS and YFSETQ. Trimming removed 2 bases from V and 7 bases from J; junction bases left unmatched: 4. The CDR3 runs to 14 residues. DNA of the CDR3: TGCGCCAGCAGCTTAGGACAGGGAGGTGAAAAACTGTTTTTT. It is translated as CASSLGQGGEKLFF.

The V and J genes are TRBV28 and TRBJ2-1; D uncertain. CDR1 and CDR2 (germline): MDHEN, SYDVKM. The CDR3 extends over 12 amino acids. Trimming removed 6 bases at V and 3 bases at J, with 6 bases between. CDR3 loop: CASSLGYNEQFF. The CDR3 DNA follows: TGTGCCAGCAGCCTCGGCTACAATGAGCAGTTCTTC.

This rearrangement joins TRBV9 to TRBJ2-7; maybe TRBD2 (5 bases). CDR1 SGDLS and CDR2 YYNGEE come from the germline V gene. The V end was cut by 2 bases, the J end by 5 bases, with 20 bases between. The CDR3 runs 16 residues. CDR3 region: CASSVFISGPGDEQYF. The CDR3 DNA is TGTGCCAGCAGCGTGTTCATCAGCGGTCCAGGAGACGAGCAGTACTTC.

The V call is TRBV19, the J call TRBJ2-1; 9 bases match TRBD2. The CDR3 is made up of 16 amino acids. Germline trimming cut 4 bases from V and 3 bases from J; bases unmatched to any gene: 7. Germline assignment: CDR1 LNHDA and CDR2 SQIVND (reference sequence). The CDR3 region has the DNA TGTGCCAGTAGTACTCCAGCGGGGGGATTCTACAATGAGCAGTTCTTC. It specifies CASSTPAGGFYNEQFF.

This rearrangement joins TRBV9 to TRBJ1-3, with D tentatively TRBD1 (6 bases). Germline V gene data show CDR1 as SGDLS and CDR2 as YYNGEE. Trimming removed 3 bases from V and 2 bases from J, with 9 bases in between. There are 14 residues in the CDR3. The CDR3 DNA follows: TGTGCCAGCAGCGGCAGGGGTACTGGAAACACCATATATTTT. The encoded protein is CASSGRGTGNTIYF.

The CDR3, as DNA: TGTGCCAGCTCAAACCCATTAGGGAATACGCAGTATTTT. The encoded protein is CASSNPLGNTQYF. The rearrangement joins TRBV19 to TRBJ2-3; D is uncertain. From germline, CDR1 is LNHDA and CDR2 SQIVND (reference sequence). The CDR3 runs 13 residues. V dropped 9 bases and J dropped 7 bases, with 17 bases sitting between them.

A remark on this clone: Other DNA sequences from this sample encode an identical CDR3 as well. This chain uses TRBV6-5 with TRBJ2-1; the match to TRBD2 covers 8 bases. CDR3 length equals 14 residues. V dropped 7 bases and J dropped 7; count of bases not matched to a gene: 9. Germline assignment: CDR1 MNHEY and CDR2 SVGAGI. CDR3 nucleotides: TGTGCCAGCACAACGGGGGGGGCGGGGAATGAGCAGTTCTTC. This translates into CASTTGGAGNEQFF.

In DNA form, the CDR3 reads TGTGCCAGCAGTGAATTGGGGACAGAATATCAGCCCCAGCATTTT. This gives the protein CASSELGTEYQPQHF. V is TRBV2 and J is TRBJ1-5, with 7 bases lining up with TRBD1. Germline lookup yields CDR1 SNHLY and CDR2 FYNNEI. Trimming cost V 2 bases and J 5 bases; bases outside gene matches: 6. The length of the CDR3 is 15 residues.

CDR3 sequence: CASSLGGDGYEQFF. The CDR3 DNA sequence: TGTGCCAGCAGTTTAGGGGGGGATGGGTATGAGCAGTTCTTC. This chain links TRBV28 with TRBJ2-1; the match to TRBD2 covers 7 bases. Germline assignment: CDR1 MDHEN and CDR2 SYDVKM. After removal of 2 bases from V and 8 bases from J, the junction contained 6 bases not matched to a gene. This CDR3 has 14 residues.

The chain joins TRBV19 to TRBJ2-3; D might be TRBD2 (6 bases). The V end was cut by 4 bases, the J end by 2 bases, with 19 bases between. The CDR3 covers 17 residues. Germline assignment: CDR1 LNHDA and CDR2 SQIVND (reference sequence). The CDR3 here is CASSKALASAATDTQYF. CDR3 in DNA: TGTGCCAGTAGTAAGGCCTTAGCTAGCGCGGCCACAGATACGCAGTATTTT.

The chain links TRBV28 to TRBJ2-2, with a tentative D call TRBD1 (6 bases). The CDR3 runs to 13 residues. V lost 6 bases to trimming and J lost 4 bases, with 9 bases between them. The germline V gene encodes CDR1 MDHEN and CDR2 SYDVKM. CDR3 residues: CASSLQGTGELFF. The CDR3 DNA sequence: TGTGCCAGCAGCTTACAGGGCACCGGGGAGCTGTTTTTT.

V usage is TRBV7-3 and J usage is TRBJ2-3; 10 nucleotides agree with TRBD2. V gave up 5 bases and J gave up 0 bases; unmatched junction bases: 5. This CDR3 has 16 residues. Germline V gives CDR1 SGHTA, CDR2 FQGTGA. This CDR3 is CASSPLAGGSTDTQYF. CDR3 sequence (DNA): TGTGCCAGCAGCCCTTTAGCGGGGGGAAGCACAGATACGCAGTATTTT.

This chain joins TRBV7-3 and TRBJ2-5; D not resolved. This CDR3 has 13 residues. V shed 5 bases and J shed 7 bases, with 14 bases lying between them. Germline CDR1 reads SGHTA; CDR2 reads FQGTGA. CDR3 sequence (DNA): TGTGCCAGCAGCCTGGGCCCCGATGGGACCCAGTACTTC. Protein: CASSLGPDGTQYF.

The rearrangement links TRBV27 to TRBJ2-2, with D unclear. The CDR3 is 13 amino acids. V lost 6 bases and J 8 bases, leaving 13 bases between the germline ends. Germline values: CDR1 MNHEY, CDR2 SMNVEV (reference sequence). Written as DNA, the CDR3 is TGTGCCAGCAGGGACGATAAAGGAGGGGAGCTGTTTTTT. It codes for CASRDDKGGELFF.